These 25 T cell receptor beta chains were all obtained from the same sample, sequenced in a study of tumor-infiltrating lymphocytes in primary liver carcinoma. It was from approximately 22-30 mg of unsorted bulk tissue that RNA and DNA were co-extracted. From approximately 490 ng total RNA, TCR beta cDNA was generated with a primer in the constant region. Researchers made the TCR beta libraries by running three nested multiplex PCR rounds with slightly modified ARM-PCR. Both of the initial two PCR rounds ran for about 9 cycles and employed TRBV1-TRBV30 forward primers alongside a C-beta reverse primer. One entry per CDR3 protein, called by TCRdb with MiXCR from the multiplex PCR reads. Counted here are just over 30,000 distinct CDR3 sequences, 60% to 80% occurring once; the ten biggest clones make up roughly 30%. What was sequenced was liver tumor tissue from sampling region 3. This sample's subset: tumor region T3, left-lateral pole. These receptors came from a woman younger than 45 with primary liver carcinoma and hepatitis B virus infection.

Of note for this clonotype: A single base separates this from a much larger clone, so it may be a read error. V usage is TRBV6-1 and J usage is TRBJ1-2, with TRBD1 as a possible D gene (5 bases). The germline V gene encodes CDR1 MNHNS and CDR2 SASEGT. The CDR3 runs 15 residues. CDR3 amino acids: CASSEISQDLYVYTF. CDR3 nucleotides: TGTGCCAGCAGTGAAATTTCACAGGATCTTTATGTCTACACCTTC.

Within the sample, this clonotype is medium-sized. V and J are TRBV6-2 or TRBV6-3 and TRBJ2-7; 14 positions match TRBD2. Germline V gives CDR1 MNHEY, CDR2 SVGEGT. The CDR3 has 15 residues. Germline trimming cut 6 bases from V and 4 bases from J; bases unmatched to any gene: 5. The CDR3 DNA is TGTGCCAGCAGCTCCGGGACTAGCGGGAGATACGAGCAGTACTTC. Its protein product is CASSSGTSGRYEQYF.

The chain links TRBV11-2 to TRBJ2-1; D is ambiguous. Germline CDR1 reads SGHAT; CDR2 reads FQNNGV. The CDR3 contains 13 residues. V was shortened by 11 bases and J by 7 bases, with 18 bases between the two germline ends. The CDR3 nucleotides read TGTGCCGGTTGCTTATCGGTTACGAATGAGCAGTTCTTC. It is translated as CAGCLSVTNEQFF.

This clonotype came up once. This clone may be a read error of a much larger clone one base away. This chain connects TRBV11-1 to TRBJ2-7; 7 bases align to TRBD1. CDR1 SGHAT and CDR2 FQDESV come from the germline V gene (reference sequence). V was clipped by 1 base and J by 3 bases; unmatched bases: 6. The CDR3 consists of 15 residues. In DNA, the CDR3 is TGTGCCAGCAGCTTAGAGGTCGGACAGGACTACGAGCAGTACTTC. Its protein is CASSLEVGQDYEQYF.

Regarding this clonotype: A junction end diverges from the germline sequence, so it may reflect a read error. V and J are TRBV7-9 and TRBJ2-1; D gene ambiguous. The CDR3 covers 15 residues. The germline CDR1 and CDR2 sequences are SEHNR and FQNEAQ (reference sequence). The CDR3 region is CASSLAYGHYDEQFF. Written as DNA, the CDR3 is TGTGCCAGCAGCTTAGCTTATGGGCACTACGATGAGCAGTTCTTC.

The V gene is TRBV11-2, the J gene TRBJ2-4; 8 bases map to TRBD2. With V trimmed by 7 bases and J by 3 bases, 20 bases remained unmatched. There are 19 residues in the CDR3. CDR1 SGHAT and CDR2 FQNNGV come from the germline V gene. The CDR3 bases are TGTGCCAGCAACCCTCGACTAACGGGAGGGCCTCGGATCAAAAACATTCAGTACTTC. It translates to CASNPRLTGGPRIKNIQYF.

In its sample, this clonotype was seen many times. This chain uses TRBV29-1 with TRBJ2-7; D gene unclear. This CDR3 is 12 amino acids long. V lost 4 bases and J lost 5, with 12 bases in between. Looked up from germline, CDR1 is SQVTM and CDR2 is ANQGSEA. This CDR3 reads CSVATLNHEQYF. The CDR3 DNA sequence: TGCAGCGTTGCCACCCTGAACCACGAGCAGTACTTC.

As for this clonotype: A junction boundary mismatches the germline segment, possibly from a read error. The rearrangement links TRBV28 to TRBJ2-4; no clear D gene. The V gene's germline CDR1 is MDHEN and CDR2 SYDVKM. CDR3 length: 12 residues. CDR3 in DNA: TGTGCCATCAGTTTCGATAAAAACATTCAGCACTTC. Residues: CAISFDKNIQHF.

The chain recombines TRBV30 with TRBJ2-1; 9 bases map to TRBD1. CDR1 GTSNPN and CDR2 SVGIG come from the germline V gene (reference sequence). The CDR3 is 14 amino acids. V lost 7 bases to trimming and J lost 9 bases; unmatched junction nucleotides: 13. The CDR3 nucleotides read TGTGCCTTGAGCTCGGGACAGGGATTTGGTGAGCAGTTCTTC. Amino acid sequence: CALSSGQGFGEQFF.

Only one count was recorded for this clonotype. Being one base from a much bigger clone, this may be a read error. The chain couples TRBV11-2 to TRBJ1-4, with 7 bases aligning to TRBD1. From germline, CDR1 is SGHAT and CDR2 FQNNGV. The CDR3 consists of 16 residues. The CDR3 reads CACSLGLGQYTEKLFF. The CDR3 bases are TGTGCCTGCAGCTTAGGGTTGGGACAGTACACTGAAAAACTGTTTTTT.

The CDR3 loop is CASNFSGAYNEQFF. The DNA of the CDR3 is TGTGCCAGCAACTTTTCGGGAGCCTACAATGAGCAGTTCTTC. This sequence joins TRBV7-2 and TRBJ2-1; tentatively, D is TRBD2 (6 bases). V was shortened by 7 bases and J by 2 bases, with 12 bases between the two germline ends. CDR1 SGHTA and CDR2 FQGNSA come from the germline V gene. This CDR3 is 14 amino acids long.

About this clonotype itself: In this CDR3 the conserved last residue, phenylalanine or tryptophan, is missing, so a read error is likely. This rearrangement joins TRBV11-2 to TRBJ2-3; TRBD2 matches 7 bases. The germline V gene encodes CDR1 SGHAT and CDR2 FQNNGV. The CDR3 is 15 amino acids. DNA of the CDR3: TGTTCCAGCAGCTTCGGACTAGGACGCACAGATACGCAGTATTAT. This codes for CSSSFGLGRTDTQYY.

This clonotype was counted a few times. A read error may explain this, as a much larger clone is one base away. The DNA of the CDR3 is TGTGCCAGCAGCATCCGACTAGCAAGAGAAGAGACCCAGTACTTC. Translating gives CASSIRLAREETQYF. The rearrangement uses TRBV11-1 and TRBJ2-5, with 7 bases matching TRBD2. The V segment lost 5 bases and the J segment 3 bases; nucleotides outside the gene matches: 9. The CDR3 runs 15 residues. Germline CDR1 SGHAT, CDR2 FQDESV (reference sequence).

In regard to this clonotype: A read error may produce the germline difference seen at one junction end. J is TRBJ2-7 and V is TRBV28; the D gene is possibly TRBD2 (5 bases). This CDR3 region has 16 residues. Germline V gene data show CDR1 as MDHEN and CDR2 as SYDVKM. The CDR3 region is CASFTRGRTSNYKQYF. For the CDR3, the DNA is TGTGCCAGCTTCACTAGAGGGAGAACCTCCAACTACAAGCAGTACTTC.

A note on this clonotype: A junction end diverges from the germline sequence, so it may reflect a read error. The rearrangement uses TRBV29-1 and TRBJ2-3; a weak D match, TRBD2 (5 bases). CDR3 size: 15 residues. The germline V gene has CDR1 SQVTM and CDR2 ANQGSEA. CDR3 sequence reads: CSVVGSDSSTDAHYF. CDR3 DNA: TGCAGCGTTGTCGGTTCGGACTCAAGCACAGATGCGCACTATTTT.

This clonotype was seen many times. In DNA, the CDR3 is TGTGCCAGCAGATCTCACGCTGCCTCCTACGAGCAGTACTTC. Amino acids: CASRSHAASYEQYF. The chain joins TRBV7-9 to TRBJ2-7, with D uncertain. Germline V gene sequence: CDR1 SEHNR, CDR2 FQNEAQ (reference sequence). This CDR3 has 14 residues. V was shortened by 6 bases and J by 0 bases, with 12 bases between the two germline ends.

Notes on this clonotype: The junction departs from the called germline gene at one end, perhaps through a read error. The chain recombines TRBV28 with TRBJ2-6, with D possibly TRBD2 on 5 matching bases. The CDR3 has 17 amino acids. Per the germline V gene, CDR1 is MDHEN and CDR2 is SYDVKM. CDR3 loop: CTSSLNGVNSGANVLTF. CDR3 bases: TGTACCAGCAGTTTAAACGGGGTGAACTCTGGGGCCAACGTCCTGACTTTC.

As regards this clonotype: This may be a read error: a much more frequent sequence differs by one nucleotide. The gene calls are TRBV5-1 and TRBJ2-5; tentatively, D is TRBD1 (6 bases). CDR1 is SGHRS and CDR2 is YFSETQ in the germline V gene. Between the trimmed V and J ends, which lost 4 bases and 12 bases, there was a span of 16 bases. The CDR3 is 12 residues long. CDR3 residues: CASSAYRALKYF. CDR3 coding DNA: TGCGCCAGCAGCGCGTACAGGGCCCTCAAGTACTTC.

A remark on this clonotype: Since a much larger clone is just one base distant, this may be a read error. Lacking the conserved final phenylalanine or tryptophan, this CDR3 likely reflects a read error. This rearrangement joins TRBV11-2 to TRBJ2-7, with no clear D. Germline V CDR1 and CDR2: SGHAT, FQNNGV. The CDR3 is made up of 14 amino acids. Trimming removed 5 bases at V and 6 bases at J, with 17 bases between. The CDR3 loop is CASSPGPYVPEQYI. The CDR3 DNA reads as TGTGCCAGCAGCCCCGGTCCTTATGTACCCGAGCAGTACATC.

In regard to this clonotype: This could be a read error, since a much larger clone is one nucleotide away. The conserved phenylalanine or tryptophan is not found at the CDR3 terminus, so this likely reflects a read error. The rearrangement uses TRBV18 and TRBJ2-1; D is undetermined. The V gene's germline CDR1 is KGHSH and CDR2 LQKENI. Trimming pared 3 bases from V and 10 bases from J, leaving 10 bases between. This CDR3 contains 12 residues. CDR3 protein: CASSPDISEQFV. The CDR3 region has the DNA TGTGCCAGCTCACCCGACATTTCAGAGCAGTTCGTC.

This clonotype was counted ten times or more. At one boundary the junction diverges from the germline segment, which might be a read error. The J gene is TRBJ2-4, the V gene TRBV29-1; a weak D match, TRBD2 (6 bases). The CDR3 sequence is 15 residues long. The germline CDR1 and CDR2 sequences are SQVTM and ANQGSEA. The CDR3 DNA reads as TGCAGCGTTGAAGTTCGTGGGAGGATTAAAAACATTCAATACTTC. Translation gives CSVEVRGRIKNIQYF.

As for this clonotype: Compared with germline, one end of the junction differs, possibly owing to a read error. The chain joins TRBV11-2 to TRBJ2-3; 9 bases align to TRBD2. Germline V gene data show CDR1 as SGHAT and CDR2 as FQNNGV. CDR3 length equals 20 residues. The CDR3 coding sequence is TGTGACAGCAGCTTAGGGGGCCTAGCGGGGTTGAGAGTCCGCACAGATACGCACTATTTT. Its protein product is CDSSLGGLAGLRVRTDTHYF.

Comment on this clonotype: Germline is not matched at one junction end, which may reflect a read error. CDR3 region: CTSSPSGGGETQYF. CDR3 nucleotide sequence: TGTACCAGCAGCCCTTCGGGTGGGGGAGAGACCCAGTACTTC. The chain is built from TRBV11-2 and TRBJ2-5; D is perhaps TRBD1 or TRBD2 (5 bases each). The CDR3 consists of 14 residues. Germline CDR1 SGHAT, CDR2 FQNNGV.

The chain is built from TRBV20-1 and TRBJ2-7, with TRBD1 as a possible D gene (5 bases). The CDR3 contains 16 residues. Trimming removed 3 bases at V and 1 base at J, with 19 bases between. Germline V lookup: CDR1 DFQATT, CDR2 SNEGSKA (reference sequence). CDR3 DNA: TGCAGTGCTAGGTCAGACAGCCCCTATATTTCCTACGAGCAGTACTTC. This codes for CSARSDSPYISYEQYF.

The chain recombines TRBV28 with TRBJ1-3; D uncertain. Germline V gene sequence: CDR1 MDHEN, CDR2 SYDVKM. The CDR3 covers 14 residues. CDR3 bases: TGTATCAGCTCAGCACAGTTGATGAGAAACACCATATATTTT. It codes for CISSAQLMRNTIYF.